This T cell receptor beta chain was found in a study of graft-versus-host responses after intestinal transplantation. Clones were sequenced by immunoSEQ multiplex PCR, and TCRdb holds only the in-frame ones, with some missing. The top ten clones hold 2% to 3% of a sample with approximately 70,000 clones, 70% to 90% of them seen once. Of note for this clone: Antigen unknown.

This CDR3 has 14 residues. Germline V gives CDR1 MNHEY, CDR2 SMNVEV (reference sequence). V shed 4 bases and J shed 8 bases, with 12 bases lying between them. General study findings and limits: Recipient marrow contained GvH clones, some of which appeared first in ileum or blood.

The chain combines TRBV27 with TRBJ1-6, with a possible D match to TRBD1 (6 bases). The sample consisted of unstimulated CD8+ T cells sorted from spleen or lymph node cells, taken before intestinal transplant. The TCR comes from a human donor who received an intestinal transplant. The chain's CDR3 is CASSSGGHYSPLHF. As DNA, the CDR3 is TGTGCCAGCAGTTCTGGGGGCCATTATTCACCCCTCCACTTT.